This T cell receptor (beta chain) was sequenced for a study of T cell repertoires in cytomegalovirus infection. The study's findings and limits: The cumulative frequency of public TCR beta families identified carriers of CMV plus the relevant HLA. HLA-C-restricted, CMV-specific TCR beta clonotypes were dominant ex vivo.

The V end was cut by 1 base, the J end by 0 bases, with 13 bases between. Germline V gene lookup returns CDR1 SGHRS and CDR2 YFSETQ. This CDR3 contains 16 residues. TCRdb used MiXCR to reprocess the reads, holding one entry per CDR3 protein. The table has hundreds of thousands of distinct CDR3 sequences, about 17% seen once. This clonotype was recorded a few times. Its antigen remains unknown. This sequence originates from a human donor in good health (CMV status not recorded). Some clones in this sample may be carry-over from other donors' samples. The chain joins TRBV5-1 to TRBJ2-5, with D unclear. The specimen sequenced was PBMCs. CDR3 residues: CASSLFPDPNQETQYF. As DNA, the CDR3 is TGCGCCAGCAGCTTGTTTCCAGATCCGAACCAAGAGACCCAGTACTTC.